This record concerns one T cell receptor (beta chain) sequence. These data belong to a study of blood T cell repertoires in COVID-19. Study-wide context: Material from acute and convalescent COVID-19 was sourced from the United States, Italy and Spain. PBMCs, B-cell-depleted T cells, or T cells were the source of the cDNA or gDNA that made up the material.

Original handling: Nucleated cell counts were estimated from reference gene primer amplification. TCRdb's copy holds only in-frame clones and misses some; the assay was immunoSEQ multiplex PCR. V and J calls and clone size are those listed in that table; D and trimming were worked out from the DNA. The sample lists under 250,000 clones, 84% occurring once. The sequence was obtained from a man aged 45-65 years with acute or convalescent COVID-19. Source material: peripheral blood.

DNA of the CDR3: TGTGCCAGCAGTCCCGGACTTCCCGTAGATAACTATGGCTACACCTTC. It yields the protein CASSPGLPVDNYGYTF. The chain has TRBV2 and TRBJ1-2; no reliable D call. Trimming took 5 bases from V and 1 from J, leaving 17 bases between them. The V gene's germline CDR1 is SNHLY and CDR2 FYNNEI. The CDR3 covers 16 residues.